A selection of T cell receptor beta chains follows, all from one sample in a study of blood T cell repertoires in COVID-19. Assay used: immunoSEQ multiplex PCR; TCRdb lists only in-frame clones, some missing. The data show around 200,000 clones, with about nine tenths seen just once and around 1.5% held by the top ten. Sequenced: peripheral blood. All receptors come from a young man with active or convalescent COVID-19. The CDR3 runs from the conserved cysteine through the conserved F or W. D genes are given only for firm matches. Rows may omit the clone size; those that give it use once, few, many or a size class.

J | D | V | size | DNA | CDR3
TRBJ1-3 | - | TRBV7-2 | - | TGTGCCAGCAGCTTGTCAGGGGCTGGAAACACCATATATTTT | CASSLSGAGNTIYF
TRBJ1-4 | - | TRBV3-1/TRBV3-2 | - | TGTGCCAGCAGCACGAGAGGGACAACTAATGAAAAACTGTTTTTT | CASSTRGTTNEKLFF
TRBJ1-2 | - | TRBV5-1 | - | TGCGCCAGCAGCTCCACCAGCACGGGGTACTATGGCTACACCTTC | CASSSTSTGYYGYTF
TRBJ2-1 | TRBD1 | TRBV4-3 | few | TGCGCCAGCAGCCAAGGACAGGGGAGGACCTACAATGAGCAGTTCTTC | CASSQGQGRTYNEQFF
TRBJ2-1 | TRBD2 | TRBV3-1/TRBV3-2 | - | TGTGCCAGCAGCCAAGATCTTGGGGGAGGGTCTGAGCAGTTCTTC | CASSQDLGGGSEQFF
TRBJ2-3 | - | TRBV3-1/TRBV3-2 | - | TGTGCCAGCAGCCAATTTAGCGAGAGAACAGATACGCAGTATTTT | CASSQFSERTDTQYF
TRBJ2-2 | - | TRBV3-1/TRBV3-2 | - | TGTGCCAGCAGCCAAGAACATGGCAGGGAGCTGTTTTTT | CASSQEHGRELFF
TRBJ1-1 | - | TRBV27 | few | TGTGCCAGCAGGTCCCAAGTTGGGGGGATTAAGACTGAAGCTTTCTTT | CASRSQVGGIKTEAFF
TRBJ2-5 | - | TRBV12-3/TRBV12-4 | - | TGTGCCAGCAGTTTTGCAGAACAAGAGACCCAGTACTTC | CASSFAEQETQYF
TRBJ1-1 | TRBD1 | TRBV2 | - | TGTGCCAGCAGTGCTATCCAGGGGGGCACTGAAGCTTTCTTT | CASSAIQGGTEAFF
TRBJ1-4 | TRBD1 | TRBV5-1 | - | TGCGCCAGCAGCTTTCAGGGGGAGTCTGAAAAACTGTTTTTT | CASSFQGESEKLFF
TRBJ1-2 | - | TRBV3-1/TRBV3-2 | - | TGTGCCAGCAGCCAAGTTGAGTATGGCTACACCTTC | CASSQVEYGYTF
TRBJ2-2 | TRBD1 | TRBV12-5 | - | TGTGCTAGTGCCTGGGGGGACAGGGGGAGTACCGGGGAGCTGTTTTTT | CASAWGDRGSTGELFF
TRBJ1-1 | - | TRBV7-2 | - | TGTGCCAGCAGCTCCAGATTCGGCGGATCTGAAGCTTTCTTT | CASSSRFGGSEAFF
TRBJ1-1 | - | TRBV14 | - | TGTGCCAGCAGCCAAGATGGGCAGGGGAGATCCCTGAGCACTGAAGCTTTCTTT | CASSQDGQGRSLSTEAFF
TRBJ2-3 | TRBD2 | TRBV2 | - | TGTGCCAGCAGGGGAGGCAGCGGGGCGACAGATACGCAGTATTTT | CASRGGSGATDTQYF
TRBJ1-3 | TRBD1 | TRBV2 | - | TGTGCCAGCAGGGACAGGACCTCTGGAAACACCATATATTTT | CASRDRTSGNTIYF
TRBJ1-1 | TRBD1 | TRBV6-6 | - | TGTGCCAGCAGCCGGGACAGGACGAACACTGAAGCTTTCTTT | CASSRDRTNTEAFF